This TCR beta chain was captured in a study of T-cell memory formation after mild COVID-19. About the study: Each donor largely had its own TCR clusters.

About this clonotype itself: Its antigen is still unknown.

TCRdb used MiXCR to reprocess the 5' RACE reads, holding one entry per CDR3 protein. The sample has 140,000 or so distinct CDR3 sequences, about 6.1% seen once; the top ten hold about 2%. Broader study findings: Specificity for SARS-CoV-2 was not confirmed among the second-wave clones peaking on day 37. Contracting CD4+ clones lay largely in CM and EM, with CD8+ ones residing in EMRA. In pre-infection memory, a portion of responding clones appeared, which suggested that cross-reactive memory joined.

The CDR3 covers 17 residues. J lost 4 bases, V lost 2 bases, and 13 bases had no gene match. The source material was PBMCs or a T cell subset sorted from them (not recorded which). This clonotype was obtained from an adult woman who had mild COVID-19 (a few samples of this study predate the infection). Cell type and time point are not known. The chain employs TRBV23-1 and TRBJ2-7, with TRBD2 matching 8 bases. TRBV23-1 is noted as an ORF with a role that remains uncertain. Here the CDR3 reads CASSQIAPGGSSYEQYF. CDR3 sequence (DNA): TGCGCCAGCAGTCAAATCGCGCCGGGAGGGTCTTCGTACGAGCAGTACTTC.